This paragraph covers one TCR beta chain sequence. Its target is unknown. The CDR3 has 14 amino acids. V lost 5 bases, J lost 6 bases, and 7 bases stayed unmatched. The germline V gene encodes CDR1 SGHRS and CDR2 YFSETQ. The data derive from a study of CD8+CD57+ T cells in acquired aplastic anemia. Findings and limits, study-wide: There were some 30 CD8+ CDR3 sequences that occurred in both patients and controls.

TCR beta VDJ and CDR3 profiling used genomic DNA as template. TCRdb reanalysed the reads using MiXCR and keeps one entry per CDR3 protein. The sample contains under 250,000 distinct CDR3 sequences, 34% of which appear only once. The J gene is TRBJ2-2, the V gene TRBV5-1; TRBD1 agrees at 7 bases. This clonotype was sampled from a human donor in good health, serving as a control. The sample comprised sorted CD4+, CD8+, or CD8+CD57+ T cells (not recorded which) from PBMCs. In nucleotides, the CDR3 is TGCGCCAGCAGGCCCCGAACAGGGGCCGGGGAGCTGTTTTTT. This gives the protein CASRPRTGAGELFF. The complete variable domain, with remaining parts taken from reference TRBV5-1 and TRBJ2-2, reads KAGVTQTPRYLIKTRGQQVTLSCSPISGHRSVSWYQQTPGQGLQFLFEYFSETQRNKGNFPGRFSGRQFSNSRSEMNVSTLELGDSALYLCASRPRTGAGELFFGEGSRLTVL.